This T cell receptor beta chain comes out of a study of cytomegalovirus exposure and HLA in healthy donors. 13 Jbeta primers and 60 Vbeta primers were used for the PCR. The data were produced by immunoSEQ multiplex PCR, yet TCRdb's version contains in-frame clones alone and is incomplete. This sample yields 150,000 to 200,000 clones, of which over 75% are seen a single time; under 0.6% belongs to the top ten. Regarding the study as a whole: In a later analysis, compared with equally common non-associated chains, HLA-associated beta chains were more expanded. Researchers catalogued approximately 160 TCR beta chains as cytomegalovirus-associated.

The V gene lost 4 bases and the J gene lost 6 bases, with 19 bases spanning the gap. The CDR3 has 15 amino acids. From germline, CDR1 is SEHNR and CDR2 FQNEAQ (reference sequence). Turning to this clone: The antigen remains unidentified.

This chain connects TRBV7-9 to TRBJ2-7; D is perhaps TRBD2 (5 bases). This TCR derives from a woman aged 50 to 60 in good health and CMV-seronegative. The sequenced material came from PBMCs. The CDR3 region is CASSSRTGEEGEQYF. The DNA for the CDR3 is TGTGCCAGCAGCTCACGGACTGGAGAAGAGGGCGAGCAGTACTTC. The full variable domain, rest sourced from reference TRBV7-9 and TRBJ2-7, is DTGVSQNPRHKITKRGQNVTFRCDPISEHNRLYWYRQTLGQGPEFLTYFQNEAQLEKSRLLSDRFSAERPKGSFSTLEIQRTEQGDSAMYLCASSSRTGEEGEQYFGPGTRLTVT.